This T cell receptor beta chain was recovered during a study of shared clonotypes between healthy human individuals. At the level of the study: CD4 naive and memory got three plates each, CD8 naive two, CD8 memory one. Study-level results: The sampled material consisted only of blood, and tissue repertoires are likely to differ.

Original processing methods: Filtering differed since immunoSEQ provided only junctions, with no quality scores. Sequencing was performed with immunoSEQ multiplex PCR; in TCRdb, only in-frame clones are kept and a portion is missing. The D gene and trimming were derived from the DNA, and the V and J assignments and clone size from that table. Of about 1.4 million clones in the sample, approximately 96% were seen once. CD4+ cells yielded CD45RA+ naive and CD45RA-negative memory subsets. This clone was seen a handful of times. Antigen unknown. Different DNA sequences within this sample yield the same CDR3. The CDR3 has 13 amino acids. The germline V gene has CDR1 SGDLS and CDR2 YYNGEE. Between the trimmed V and J ends, which lost 0 bases and 3 bases, there was a span of 6 bases.

The origin of this receptor is a man aged 25 to 40 in good health. The chain recombines TRBV9 with TRBJ1-2; D is uncertain. Sequencing was carried out using naive CD4+ T cells sorted from blood. Sample subset: CD45RA+ positively selected. As DNA, the CDR3 is TGTGCCAGCAGCGTAGAAACAGACTATGGCTACACCTTC. Amino acids: CASSVETDYGYTF. Full variable domain (rest looked up from reference TRBV9 and TRBJ1-2): DSGVTQTPKHLITATGQRVTLRCSPRSGDLSVYWYQQSLDQGLQFLIQYYNGEERAKGNILERFSAQQFPDLHSELNLSSLELGDSALYFCASSVETDYGYTFGSGTRLTVV.